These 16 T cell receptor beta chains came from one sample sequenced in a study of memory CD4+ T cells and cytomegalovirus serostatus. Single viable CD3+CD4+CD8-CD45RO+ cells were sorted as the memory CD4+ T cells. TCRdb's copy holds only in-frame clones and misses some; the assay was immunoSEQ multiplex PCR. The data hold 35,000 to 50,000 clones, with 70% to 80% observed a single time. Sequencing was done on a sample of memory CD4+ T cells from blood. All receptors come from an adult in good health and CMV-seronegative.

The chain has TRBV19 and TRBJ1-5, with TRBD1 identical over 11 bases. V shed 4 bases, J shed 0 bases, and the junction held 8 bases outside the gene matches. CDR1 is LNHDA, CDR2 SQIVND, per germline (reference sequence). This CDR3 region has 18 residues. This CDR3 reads CASSTRDRGSFSNQPQHF. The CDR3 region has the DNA TGTGCCAGTAGTACTCGGGACAGGGGGTCTTTTAGCAATCAGCCCCAGCATTTT.

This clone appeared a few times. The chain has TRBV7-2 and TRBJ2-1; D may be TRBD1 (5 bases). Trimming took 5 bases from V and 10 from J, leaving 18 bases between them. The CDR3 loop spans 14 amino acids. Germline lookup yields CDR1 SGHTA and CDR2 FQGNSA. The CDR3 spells CASSPLGLSGEQFF. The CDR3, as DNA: TGTGCCAGCAGCCCCCTGGGCCTTTCAGGGGAGCAGTTCTTC.

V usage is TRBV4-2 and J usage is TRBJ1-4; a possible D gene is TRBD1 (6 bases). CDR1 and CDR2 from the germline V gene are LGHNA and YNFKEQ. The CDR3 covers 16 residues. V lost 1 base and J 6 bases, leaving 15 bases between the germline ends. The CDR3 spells CASSQALRGTYEKLFF. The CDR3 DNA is TGTGCCAGCAGCCAAGCGTTACGGGGGACATATGAAAAACTGTTTTTT.

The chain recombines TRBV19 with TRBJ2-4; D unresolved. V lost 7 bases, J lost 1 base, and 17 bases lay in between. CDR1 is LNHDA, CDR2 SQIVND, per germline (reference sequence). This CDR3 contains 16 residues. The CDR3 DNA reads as TGTGCCAGTACATCCGTCGGAAGTTCGGCCAAAAACATTCAGTACTTC. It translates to CASTSVGSSAKNIQYF. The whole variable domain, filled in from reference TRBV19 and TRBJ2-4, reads DGGITQSPKYLFRKEGQNVTLSCEQNLNHDAMYWYRQDPGQGLRLIYYSQIVNDFQKGDIAEGYSVSREKKESFPLTVTSAQKNPTAFYLCASTSVGSSAKNIQYFGAGTRLSVL.

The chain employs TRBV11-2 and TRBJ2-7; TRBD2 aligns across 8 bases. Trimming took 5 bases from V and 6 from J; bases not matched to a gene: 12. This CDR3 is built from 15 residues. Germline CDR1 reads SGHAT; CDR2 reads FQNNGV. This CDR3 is CASSPSGTRLSEQYF. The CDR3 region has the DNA TGTGCCAGCAGCCCCTCCGGGACTAGGCTCTCCGAGCAGTACTTC.

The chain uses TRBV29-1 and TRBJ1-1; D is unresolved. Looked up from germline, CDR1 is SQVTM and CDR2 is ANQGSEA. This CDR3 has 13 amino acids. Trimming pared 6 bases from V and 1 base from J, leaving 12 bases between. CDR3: CSVRRVANTEAFF. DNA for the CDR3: TGCAGCGTACGGAGGGTCGCGAACACTGAAGCTTTCTTT. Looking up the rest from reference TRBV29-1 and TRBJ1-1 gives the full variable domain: SAVISQKPSRDICQRGTSLTIQCQVDSQVTMMFWYRQQPGQSLTLIATANQGSEATYESGFVIDKFPISRPNLTFSTLTVSNMSPEDSSIYLCSVRRVANTEAFFGQGTRLTVV.

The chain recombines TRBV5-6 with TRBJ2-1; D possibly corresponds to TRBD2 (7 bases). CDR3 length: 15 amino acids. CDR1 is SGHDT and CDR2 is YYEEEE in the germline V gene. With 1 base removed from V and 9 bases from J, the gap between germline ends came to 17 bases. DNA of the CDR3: TGTGCCAGCAGCTTGCCTAGGGGGGGGTCTAGTGAGCAGTTCTTC. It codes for CASSLPRGGSSEQFF.

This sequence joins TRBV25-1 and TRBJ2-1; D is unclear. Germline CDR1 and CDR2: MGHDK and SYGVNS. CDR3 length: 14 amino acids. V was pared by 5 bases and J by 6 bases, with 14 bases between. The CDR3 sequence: CASSSHGKLNEQFF. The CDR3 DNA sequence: TGTGCCAGCAGTTCTCATGGGAAGCTCAATGAGCAGTTCTTC. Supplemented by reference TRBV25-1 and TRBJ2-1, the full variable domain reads EADIYQTPRYLVIGTGKKITLECSQTMGHDKMYWYQQDPGMELHLIHYSYGVNSTEKGDLSSESTVSRIRTEHFPLTLESARPSHTSQYLCASSSHGKLNEQFFGPGTRLTVL.

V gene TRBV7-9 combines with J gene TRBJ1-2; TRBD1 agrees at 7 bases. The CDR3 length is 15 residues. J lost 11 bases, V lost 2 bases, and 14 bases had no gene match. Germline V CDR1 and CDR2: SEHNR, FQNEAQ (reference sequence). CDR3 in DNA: TGTGCCAGCAGCTTAACGGGACAGACCACTCTGGGGTACACCTTC. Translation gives CASSLTGQTTLGYTF.

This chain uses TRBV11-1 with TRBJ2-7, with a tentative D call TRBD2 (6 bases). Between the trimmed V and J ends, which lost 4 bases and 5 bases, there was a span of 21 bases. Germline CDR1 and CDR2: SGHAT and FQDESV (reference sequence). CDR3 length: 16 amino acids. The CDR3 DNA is TGTGCCAGCAGCTCCAAAATATGGGGCCAGCGGGACGAGCAGTACTTC. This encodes CASSSKIWGQRDEQYF. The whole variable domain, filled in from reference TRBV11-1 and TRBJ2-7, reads EAEVAQSPRYKITEKSQAVAFWCDPISGHATLYWYRQILGQGPELLVQFQDESVVDDSQLPKDRFSAERLKGVDSTLKIQPAELGDSAMYLCASSSKIWGQRDEQYFGPGTRLTVT.

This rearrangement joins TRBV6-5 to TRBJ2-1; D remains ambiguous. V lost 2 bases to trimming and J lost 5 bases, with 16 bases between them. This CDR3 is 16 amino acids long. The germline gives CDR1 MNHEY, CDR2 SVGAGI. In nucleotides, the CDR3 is TGTGCCAGCAGTTACACCTCTGGCGGTGGCCACAATGAGCAGTTCTTC. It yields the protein CASSYTSGGGHNEQFF.

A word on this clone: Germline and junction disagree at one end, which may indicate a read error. The CDR3 coding sequence is TGTGCCAGCAGATTGGGAACCCAATCAGATACGCAGTATTTT. Protein product: CASRLGTQSDTQYF. The chain has TRBV5-6 and TRBJ2-3, with D uncertain. The CDR3 extends over 14 amino acids. The V gene's germline CDR1 is SGHDT and CDR2 YYEEEE.

This CDR3 is CASSDQGNTEAFF. CDR3 coding DNA: TGTGCCAGCAGTGACCAGGGGAACACTGAAGCTTTCTTT. The V gene is TRBV2, the J gene TRBJ1-1; maybe TRBD1 (5 bases). Germline V gives CDR1 SNHLY, CDR2 FYNNEI. This CDR3 has 13 amino acids. Trimming cost V 3 bases and J 1 base, with 6 bases left between them.

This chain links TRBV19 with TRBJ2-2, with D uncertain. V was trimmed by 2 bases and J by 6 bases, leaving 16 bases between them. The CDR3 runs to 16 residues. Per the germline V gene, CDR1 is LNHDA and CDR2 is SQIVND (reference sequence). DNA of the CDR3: TGTGCCAGTAGTATAAGCCCAGCTCTGGGGTCCGGGGAGCTGTTTTTT. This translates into CASSISPALGSGELFF.

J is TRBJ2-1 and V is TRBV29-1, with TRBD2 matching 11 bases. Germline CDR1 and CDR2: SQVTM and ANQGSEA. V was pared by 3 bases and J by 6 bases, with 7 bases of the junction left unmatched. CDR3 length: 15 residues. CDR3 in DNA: TGCAGCGTTGAGAATAGCGGGAGGGGCGGCAATGAGCAGTTCTTC. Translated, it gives CSVENSGRGGNEQFF.

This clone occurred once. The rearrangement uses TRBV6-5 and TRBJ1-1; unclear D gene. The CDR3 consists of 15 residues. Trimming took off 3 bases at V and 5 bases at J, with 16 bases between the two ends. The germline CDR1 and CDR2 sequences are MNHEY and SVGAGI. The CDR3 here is CASSYGRWENTEAFF. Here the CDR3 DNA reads TGTGCCAGCAGTTATGGCAGGTGGGAAAATACTGAAGCTTTCTTT.